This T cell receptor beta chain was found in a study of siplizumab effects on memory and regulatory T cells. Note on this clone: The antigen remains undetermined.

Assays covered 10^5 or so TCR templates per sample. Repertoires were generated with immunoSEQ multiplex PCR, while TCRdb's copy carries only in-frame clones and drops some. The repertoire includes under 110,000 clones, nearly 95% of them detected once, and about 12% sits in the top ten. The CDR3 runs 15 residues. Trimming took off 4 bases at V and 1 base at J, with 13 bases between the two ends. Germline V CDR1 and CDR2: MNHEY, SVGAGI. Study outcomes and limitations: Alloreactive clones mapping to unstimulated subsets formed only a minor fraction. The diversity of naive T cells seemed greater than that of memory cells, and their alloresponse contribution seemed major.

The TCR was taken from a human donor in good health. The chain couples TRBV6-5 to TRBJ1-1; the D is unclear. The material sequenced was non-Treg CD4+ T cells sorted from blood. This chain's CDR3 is CASSLSGRTNTEAFF. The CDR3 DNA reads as TGTGCCAGCAGTTTATCGGGCAGGACGAACACTGAAGCTTTCTTT.